The subject of this entry is one T cell receptor beta chain. The data are from a study of CD8 T cells in Susac syndrome. Reverse transcription of about 0.5 to 1 ug RNA was carried out with random hexamers. TCR beta CDR3 was amplified by immunoSEQ multiplex PCR. This amplification extended across 54 Vbeta and 13 Jbeta segments. MiXCR, applied by TCRdb to the immunoSEQ multiplex PCR reads, yields one record per CDR3 protein. The sample consists of a few hundred thousand distinct CDR3 sequences, 80% to 95% of them appearing once. V gave up 10 bases and J gave up 2 bases, with 18 bases separating them. This CDR3 has 14 residues. The V gene's germline CDR1 is MDHEN and CDR2 SYDVKM.

The sequencing input was CD4+ T cells from PBMCs. This chain joins TRBV28 and TRBJ2-7; possible D gene TRBD1, 6 bases. The receptor's source is a human donor with multiple sclerosis. This chain's CDR3 is CATQGTGSTYEQYF. DNA of the CDR3: TGTGCCACCCAGGGAACAGGGTCCACCTACGAGCAGTACTTC.